This T cell receptor (beta chain) was identified during a study of tissue T cells after allogeneic stem cell transplantation. Notes on this clone: Gene names follow the mouse nomenclature. Read sequence stops 1 residue before the CDR3 end, and the germline J gene provides the missing end.

V lost 3 bases and J lost 0, with 5 bases in between. The CDR3 contains 12 residues. Looked up from germline, CDR1 is GFQATS and CDR2 is STVNSAI. The repertoire was sequenced with immunoSEQ multiplex PCR; TCRdb's copy has only in-frame clones and lacks some. The table has tens of thousands of clones, around 77% seen once; the top ten hold more than 0.65%. The chain couples TRBV20 to TRBJ1-1; D gene unclear. What was sequenced was spleen. The sequence was collected from a female BALB/c mouse in good health. The MHC haplotype of this mouse line is H2-d. The sequenced part of the CDR3 DNA is TGTGGTGCTAGTAGGGCAAACACAGAAGTCTTC. It specifies CGASRANTEVF. The entire CDR3 protein is CGASRANTEVFF.